This is a list of T cell receptor beta chains from one sample in a study of T cells in Graves' hyperthyroidism and ophthalmopathy. TCRdb re-called the multiplex PCR reads with MiXCR, one entry per CDR3 protein. The data show about 520,000 distinct CDR3 sequences, about 20% seen once. Sequencing input: blood. These receptors originate from a man aged 18 to 29 with Graves' hyperthyroidism. CDR3s include the opening cysteine and the closing phenylalanine or tryptophan. D genes are given only for firm matches. Size values are once, few and many counts, or a class for expanded clones, and some rows have none.

j_call	d_call	clone_size	v_call	cdr3_aa	cdr3_nt
TRBJ1-1	-	many	TRBV5-1	CASSSGRRGTEAFF	TGCGCCAGCAGCTCGGGTCGACGAGGGACTGAAGCTTTCTTT
TRBJ2-7	TRBD1	many	TRBV5-1	CACKLGTGLYEQYF	TGCGCCTGTAAACTCGGGACAGGGCTCTACGAGCAGTACTTC
TRBJ1-1	-	many	TRBV6-5	CASSYLGRSFEAFF	TGTGCCAGCAGTTACTTGGGAAGGTCCTTTGAAGCTTTCTTT
TRBJ1-3	-	many	TRBV15	CATSKGGSSGNTIYF	TGTGCCACCAGCAAGGGGGGTTCGTCTGGAAACACCATATATTTT
TRBJ1-2	-	many	TRBV4-2	CASSPTTGAFPYGYTF	TGTGCCAGCAGCCCCACGACAGGAGCCTTCCCTTATGGCTACACCTTC
TRBJ1-1	-	many	TRBV5-1	CASSLVGPEGAFF	TGCGCCAGCAGCTTGGTGGGACCCGAGGGAGCTTTCTTT
TRBJ1-1	-	once	TRBV5-1	CASSLDSGAGFLLNTEAFF	TGCGCCAGCAGCTTGGATTCTGGGGCAGGCTTCCTCTTGAACACTGAAGCTTTCTTT
TRBJ2-7	TRBD2	few	TRBV6-2/TRBV6-3	CASSTTSGSSYEQYF	TGTGCCAGCAGCACCACTAGCGGTTCCTCCTACGAGCAGTACTTC
TRBJ1-2	-	many	TRBV12-3/TRBV12-4	CASSLEVGSVSGYTF	TGTGCCAGCAGTTTAGAGGTGGGGTCGGTCTCTGGCTACACCTTC
TRBJ1-2	TRBD1	many	TRBV24-1	CATSGIGQDYGYTF	TGTGCCACCAGTGGAATTGGACAGGACTATGGCTACACCTTC
TRBJ2-2	-	-	TRBV3-1	CASSRPTGNTGELFF	TGTGCCAGCAGCCGCCCGACGGGGAACACCGGGGAGCTGTTTTTT
TRBJ1-1	-	many	TRBV12-3/TRBV12-4	CASSLGSAGIGEAFF	TGTGCCAGCAGTTTGGGGTCGGCTGGGATTGGGGAAGCTTTCTTT
TRBJ1-1	-	many	TRBV12-3/TRBV12-4	CASSSLGTMNTEAFF	TGTGCCAGCAGTTCCCTGGGGACAATGAACACTGAAGCTTTCTTT
TRBJ2-5	-	many	TRBV7-9	CASSLRGETQYF	TGTGCCAGCAGTTTACGGGGTGAGACCCAGTACTTC
TRBJ2-5	TRBD2	many	TRBV7-7	CASSLWPREGGTQYF	TGTGCCAGCAGCTTATGGCCTCGGGAGGGAGGGACCCAGTACTTC
TRBJ1-3	-	few	TRBV6-1	CASSPGRAAFSGNTIYF	TGTGCCAGCTCCCCGGGACGGGCAGCCTTCTCTGGAAACACCATATATTTT
TRBJ1-1	-	many	TRBV6-1	CASRTHTPSPTEAFF	TGTGCCAGCAGGACCCACACCCCGTCGCCCACTGAAGCTTTCTTT
TRBJ2-7	TRBD2	-	TRBV15	CATSRPGLASEQYF	TGTGCCACCAGCAGGCCGGGACTAGCATCCGAGCAGTACTTC
TRBJ1-2	TRBD1	-	TRBV15	CATSRGGGGHGYTF	TGTGCCACCAGCAGAGGAGGAGGGGGCCATGGCTACACCTTC
TRBJ2-7	TRBD1	many	TRBV6-1	CASSNGQGTEQYF	TGTGCCAGCAGCAATGGACAGGGAACCGAGCAGTACTTC
TRBJ2-5	TRBD2	few	TRBV4-1	CASSQAPPASGGFQETQYF	TGCGCCAGCAGCCAAGCTCCTCCAGCTAGCGGGGGGTTCCAAGAGACCCAGTACTTC
TRBJ1-2	TRBD1	-	TRBV12-3/TRBV12-4	CASSSGTGPYGYTF	TGTGCCAGCAGTTCCGGGACAGGGCCGTATGGCTACACCTTC
TRBJ2-5	-	-	TRBV15	CATSRRRDQGETQYF	TGTGCCACCAGCAGGAGGAGGGACCAAGGCGAGACCCAGTACTTC
TRBJ1-2	-	many	TRBV12-3/TRBV12-4	CASSLGRTGGYTF	TGTGCCAGCAGTTTAGGCAGGACGGGGGGCTACACCTTC
TRBJ1-1	TRBD1	-	TRBV5-1	CASSVTGGYTEAFF	TGCGCCAGCAGCGTTACAGGGGGCTACACTGAAGCTTTCTTT
TRBJ1-5	-	many	TRBV12-3/TRBV12-4	CASSLEGPHQPQHF	TGTGCCAGCAGTTTGGAAGGGCCTCATCAGCCCCAGCATTTT
TRBJ1-1	-	many	TRBV12-3/TRBV12-4	CASSPSGGRRTEAFF	TGTGCCAGCAGTCCTTCGGGGGGGCGGAGAACTGAAGCTTTCTTT
TRBJ2-7	-	many	TRBV6-1	CASRDGTAYYEQYF	TGTGCCAGCAGGGACGGGACGGCATACTACGAGCAGTACTTC